These 29 T cell receptor beta chains were all obtained from the same sample, sequenced in a study of sequential checkpoint blockade in melanoma (dated by TCRdb to about 2019). The method behind the library was the immunoSEQ multiplex PCR assay. This is the immuneACCESS table as TCRdb keeps it, with only in-frame sequences that have V and J called. A part of the clones is gone; compared with another copy, unresolved V genes explain less than half, and the rest is unexplained. The table for this sample lists fewer than 40,000 clones; roughly 84% of them were counted only once. The leading ten clones occupy 12% of the sample. Sample treatment or condition, as interpreted from the label and publication: randomized to nivolumab then ipilimumab (arm A) or the reverse (arm B). The sample consisted of CD8+ T cells sorted from blood (inferred from file names), taken from a patient given nivolumab and ipilimumab in sequence. The source is a human donor with melanoma.

The chain is built from TRBV6-5 and TRBJ1-2, with D unresolved. Germline V gene lookup returns CDR1 MNHEY and CDR2 SVGAGI. The CDR3 is 14 amino acids. The ends were cut back, 7 bases at V and 1 base at J, with 13 bases in the middle. CDR3 region: CASTPSGINYGYTF. CDR3 nucleotide sequence: TGTGCCAGCACCCCTAGCGGGATTAACTATGGCTACACCTTC.

J is TRBJ2-5 and V is TRBV5-6, with 14 bases matching TRBD2. The germline V gene has CDR1 SGHDT and CDR2 YYEEEE. Losses at the gene ends were 4 bases for V and 5 bases for J; bases not matched to a gene: 7. This CDR3 region has 16 residues. The CDR3 sequence: CASSPGLAGGGETQYF. Written as DNA, the CDR3 is TGTGCCAGCAGCCCCGGACTAGCGGGAGGCGGGGAGACCCAGTACTTC. Drawing the rest from reference TRBV5-6 and TRBJ2-5, the complete variable domain is DAGVTQSPTHLIKTRGQQVTLRCSPKSGHDTVSWYQQALGQGPQFIFQYYEEEERQRGNFPDRFSGHQFPNYSSELNVNALLLGDSALYLCASSPGLAGGGETQYFGPGTRLLVL.

This clone was seen only once. This CDR3 reads CSVRSRTGGDEQYF. For the CDR3, the DNA is TGCAGTGTTCGTTCGAGGACAGGGGGGGACGAGCAGTACTTC. This chain links TRBV29-1 with TRBJ2-7; 10 bases agree with TRBD1. From germline, CDR1 is SQVTM and CDR2 ANQGSEA. The CDR3 length is 14 residues.

The chain couples TRBV11-3 to TRBJ1-2; D perhaps matches TRBD1 (6 bases). Germline lookup yields CDR1 SGHNT and CDR2 YENEEA. The CDR3 extends over 14 amino acids. V lost 5 bases and J lost 8, with 18 bases in between. This CDR3 reads CASSQWQGPEGYTF. CDR3 nucleotides: TGTGCCAGCAGCCAATGGCAGGGGCCGGAGGGCTACACCTTC. Based on the CDR3 plus reference TRBV11-3 and TRBJ1-2, the full variable domain is EAGVVQSPRYKIIEKKQPVAFWCNPISGHNTLYWYLQNLGQGPELLIRYENEEAVDDSQLPKDRFSAERLKGVDSTLKIQPAELGDSAVYLCASSQWQGPEGYTFGSGTRLTVV.

The J gene is TRBJ1-4, the V gene TRBV7-8; TRBD1 aligns across 9 bases. CDR3 length: 19 amino acids. Per the germline V gene, CDR1 is SGHVS and CDR2 is FQNEAQ. Losses at the gene ends were 1 base for V and 2 bases for J; bases not matched to a gene: 11. CDR3 protein: CASSLEGQGVGGTNEKLFF. In DNA form, the CDR3 reads TGTGCCAGCAGCTTAGAGGGACAGGGTGTAGGAGGGACTAATGAAAAACTGTTTTTT.

The V gene is TRBV7-9, the J gene TRBJ2-5; TRBD2 agrees at 8 bases. Germline assignment: CDR1 SEHNR and CDR2 FQNEAQ (reference sequence). The ends lost 3 bases at V and 3 bases at J; junction bases unmatched: 0. The CDR3 totals 13 residues. CDR3 nucleotides: TGTGCCAGCAGCTTTAGCGGGGAAGAGACCCAGTACTTC. This codes for CASSFSGEETQYF.

The genes are TRBV5-8 and TRBJ2-6; D is unclear. Germline V gene data show CDR1 as SGHTS and CDR2 as YDEGEE. The ends were cut back, 5 bases at V and 0 bases at J, with 12 bases in the middle. The CDR3 contains 16 residues. The DNA of the CDR3 is TGTGCCAGCAGTCGCTCACTTGACTCTGGGGCCAACGTCCTGACTTTC. Amino acid sequence: CASSRSLDSGANVLTF.

The rearrangement joins TRBV19 to TRBJ2-7; TRBD1 aligns across 10 bases. Germline V CDR1 and CDR2: LNHDA, SQIVND (reference sequence). V shed 10 bases and J 5 bases; nucleotides not matched to a gene: 11. The CDR3 runs to 14 residues. In nucleotides, the CDR3 is TGTGCCACCAGCCGGGACAGGGGAAGGGACGAGCAGTACTTC. This gives the protein CATSRDRGRDEQYF.

The genes are TRBV4-1 and TRBJ2-1; the match to TRBD2 covers 9 bases. J gave up 0 bases and V 5 bases, and 5 bases lay outside the gene matches. CDR3 length: 16 amino acids. Germline CDR1 and CDR2: MGHRA and YSYEKL. DNA of the CDR3: TGCGCCAGCAGCTTCCTAGCGGGAATCTCCTACAATGAGCAGTTCTTC. This gives the protein CASSFLAGISYNEQFF.

The chain uses TRBV27 and TRBJ2-5; 12 bases are a match to TRBD1. The DNA end lines up better with TRBJ2-7; the J call may be wrong. The CDR3 runs to 17 residues. The germline V gene has CDR1 MNHEY and CDR2 SMNVEV (reference sequence). In DNA, the CDR3 is TGTGCCAGCAGTTTATTCGGGACAGGGGGCGCGGCCTACGAGCAGTACTTC. Translation: CASSLFGTGGAAYEQYF.

The chain has TRBV19 and TRBJ2-7; 14 bases are shared with TRBD2. Germline trimming cut 7 bases from V and 6 bases from J; bases unmatched to any gene: 5. The CDR3 runs to 14 residues. Germline values: CDR1 LNHDA, CDR2 SQIVND (reference sequence). The CDR3 spells CASTYGTSGGEQYF. CDR3 nucleotides: TGTGCCAGTACCTACGGGACTAGCGGGGGCGAGCAGTACTTC.

The chain recombines TRBV2 with TRBJ2-3, with 9 bases lining up with TRBD2. CDR3 size: 18 residues. V dropped 5 bases and J dropped 3; count of bases not matched to a gene: 15. Germline loops: CDR1 SNHLY, CDR2 FYNNEI. CDR3 DNA sequence: TGTGCCAGCAGTTATGGCATAAGAATAGCGGGAGAGACAGATACGCAGTATTTT. Protein sequence: CASSYGIRIAGETDTQYF.

The V call is TRBV9, the J call TRBJ1-1; 12 positions match TRBD1. The CDR3 has 15 amino acids. Germline V lookup: CDR1 SGDLS, CDR2 YYNGEE. The J segment lost 4 bases and the V segment lost 3 bases, leaving 4 bases of the junction unmatched. CDR3 bases: TGTGCCAGCAGCGGGGACAGGGGGCCGGCCACTGAAGCTTTCTTT. Amino acids: CASSGDRGPATEAFF. Using reference TRBV9 and TRBJ1-1 for the parts outside the CDR3, the full variable domain is DSGVTQTPKHLITATGQRVTLRCSPRSGDLSVYWYQQSLDQGLQFLIQYYNGEERAKGNILERFSAQQFPDLHSELNLSSLELGDSALYFCASSGDRGPATEAFFGQGTRLTVV.

The CDR3 sequence: CASSLANTQETQYF. Written as DNA, the CDR3 is TGCGCCAGCAGCTTGGCCAACACACAAGAGACCCAGTACTTC. The rearrangement uses TRBV5-1 and TRBJ2-5; D unclear. Germline CDR1 and CDR2: SGHRS and YFSETQ. CDR3 length: 14 amino acids. Deletions cut 0 bases from V and 2 bases from J, with 8 bases between.

The chain is built from TRBV27 and TRBJ1-5; 8 bases map to TRBD1. CDR1 and CDR2 from the germline V gene are MNHEY and SMNVEV (reference sequence). The CDR3 totals 15 residues. The ends lost 3 bases at V and 1 base at J; junction bases unmatched: 2. CDR3 amino acids: CASSFQGASNQPQHF. CDR3 nucleotide sequence: TGTGCCAGCAGTTTCCAGGGGGCGAGCAATCAGCCCCAGCATTTT.

This chain uses TRBV5-5 with TRBJ1-1; the D gene is possibly TRBD1 (5 bases). This CDR3 has 14 amino acids. The V gene lost 0 bases and the J gene lost 0 bases, with 6 bases spanning the gap. The germline CDR1 and CDR2 sequences are SGHKS and YYEKEE (reference sequence). This CDR3 is CASSLGQMNTEAFF. DNA for the CDR3: TGTGCCAGCAGCTTGGGACAGATGAACACTGAAGCTTTCTTT.

The chain employs TRBV9 and TRBJ1-5; 7 bases agree with TRBD1. J gave up 2 bases and V 0 bases, and 2 bases lay outside the gene matches. Germline assignment: CDR1 SGDLS and CDR2 YYNGEE. The CDR3 contains 15 residues. CDR3 protein: CASSVGQGGNQPQHF. For the CDR3, the DNA is TGTGCCAGCAGCGTAGGACAGGGTGGCAATCAGCCCCAGCATTTT.

The chain recombines TRBV6-6 with TRBJ2-7, with D maybe TRBD1 (5 bases). CDR1 is MNHNY and CDR2 is SVGAGI in the germline V gene (reference sequence). With 2 bases removed from V and 4 bases from J, the gap between germline ends came to 12 bases. The CDR3 is made up of 14 amino acids. The CDR3 DNA is TGTGCCAGCAGTTACGACAGTCGAACGTACGAGCAGTACGTC. It is translated as CASSYDSRTYEQYV.

The rearrangement uses TRBV4-1 and TRBJ2-1, with a weak D call TRBD1 (5 bases). The CDR3 covers 19 residues. V gave up 1 base and J gave up 5 bases, with 24 bases separating them. Germline lookup yields CDR1 MGHRA and CDR2 YSYEKL. The chain's CDR3 is CASSQAFGSSSSQDNEQFF. CDR3 DNA: TGCGCCAGCAGCCAAGCCTTCGGATCGTCATCCTCACAGGACAATGAGCAGTTCTTC.

This clone has more than one count but fewer than ten. The chain carries TRBV6-4 and TRBJ1-5; 12 positions agree with TRBD1. J lost 0 bases, V lost 3 bases, and 6 bases had no gene match. The CDR3 totals 18 residues. The V gene's germline CDR1 is MRHNA and CDR2 SNTAGT. The CDR3 bases are TGTGCCAGCAGTGAACCGGGACAGGGGGCATATAGCAATCAGCCCCAGCATTTT. It translates to CASSEPGQGAYSNQPQHF.

This chain uses TRBV6-5 with TRBJ1-2, with TRBD1 as a possible D gene (6 bases). V lost 2 bases to trimming and J lost 8 bases, with 9 bases between them. The CDR3 contains 12 residues. Germline V CDR1 and CDR2: MNHEY, SVGAGI. For the CDR3, the DNA is TGTGCCAGCAGTTACGGCGGGGGCGGCTACACCTTC. It encodes CASSYGGGGYTF.

This chain's CDR3 is CASSFEGAETQYF. The CDR3 nucleotides are TGTGCCAGCAGCTTTGAGGGAGCGGAGACCCAGTACTTC. The chain carries TRBV5-8 and TRBJ2-5, with D perhaps matching TRBD2 (5 bases). Germline values: CDR1 SGHTS, CDR2 YDEGEE. This CDR3 contains 13 residues. Trimming pared 2 bases from V and 5 bases from J, leaving 10 bases between.

CDR3 protein: CASSESDRGYEQYF. The CDR3 DNA follows: TGCGCCAGCAGTGAGTCCGACAGGGGCTACGAGCAGTACTTC. This chain links TRBV10-1 with TRBJ2-7; 8 bases are a match to TRBD1. The CDR3 loop spans 14 amino acids. CDR1 is WNHNN, CDR2 SYGVQD, per germline (reference sequence). Trimming cost V 0 bases and J 3 bases; bases outside gene matches: 1.

The genes are TRBV30 and TRBJ2-7; 7 bases match TRBD1. CDR3 length: 11 residues. The germline V gene encodes CDR1 GTSNPN and CDR2 SVGIG (reference sequence). Unmatched junction bases numbered 1, after V lost 5 bases and J lost 3 bases. This CDR3 reads CAWGTVYEQYF. The CDR3 region has the DNA TGTGCCTGGGGGACAGTCTACGAGCAGTACTTC. Filled out from reference TRBV30 and TRBJ2-7, the complete variable domain reads SQTIHQWPATLVQPVGSPLSLECTVEGTSNPNLYWYRQAAGRGLQLLFYSVGIGQISSEVPQNLSASRPQDRQFILSSKKLLLSDSGFYLCAWGTVYEQYFGPGTRLTVT.

The V and J genes are TRBV5-1 and TRBJ1-1; 9 bases are shared with TRBD1. The CDR3 loop spans 13 amino acids. The V gene end was trimmed by 4 bases and the J gene end by 6 bases; junction bases not matched to a gene: 4. Germline V gives CDR1 SGHRS, CDR2 YFSETQ. The DNA for the CDR3 is TGCGCCAGCAGCGTGGACAGGGGAGCTGAAGCTTTCTTT. This gives the protein CASSVDRGAEAFF. The full variable domain, its missing parts supplied by reference TRBV5-1 and TRBJ1-1, is KAGVTQTPRYLIKTRGQQVTLSCSPISGHRSVSWYQQTPGQGLQFLFEYFSETQRNKGNFPGRFSGRQFSNSRSEMNVSTLELGDSALYLCASSVDRGAEAFFGQGTRLTVV.

This clone was picked up one time. The chain combines TRBV7-9 with TRBJ2-7; 7 positions agree with TRBD1. The V gene's germline CDR1 is SEHNR and CDR2 FQNEAQ (reference sequence). V was clipped by 4 bases and J by 4 bases; unmatched bases: 4. CDR3 length: 13 residues. The CDR3 region has the DNA TGTGCCAGCAGCTCACCGGGACAGTACGAGCAGTACGTC. It codes for CASSSPGQYEQYV.

The genes are TRBV27 and TRBJ1-2, with a weak D call TRBD1 (5 bases). V gave up 10 bases and J gave up 4 bases, with 16 bases separating them. This CDR3 has 13 residues. Germline lookup yields CDR1 MNHEY and CDR2 SMNVEV (reference sequence). Here the CDR3 DNA reads TGTGCCACCTCGGGGGGAACTCCCTATGGCTACACCTTC. This translates into CATSGGTPYGYTF.

This chain joins TRBV9 and TRBJ2-7, with D possibly being TRBD2 (6 bases). Germline CDR1 reads SGDLS; CDR2 reads YYNGEE. This CDR3 region has 12 residues. The V end was cut by 1 base, the J end by 6 bases, with 8 bases between. CDR3 sequence: CASSVPGSEQYF. In nucleotides, the CDR3 is TGTGCCAGCAGCGTACCCGGGAGCGAGCAGTACTTC.

The chain combines TRBV6-4 with TRBJ2-5; 7 bases map to TRBD2. J was trimmed by 1 base and V by 4 bases; bases with no gene match: 6. The CDR3 consists of 15 residues. The germline V gene has CDR1 MRHNA and CDR2 SNTAGT. DNA for the CDR3: TGTGCCAGCAGTGTTGGCGGGAGCTTCCAAGAGACCCAGTACTTC. Translation gives CASSVGGSFQETQYF.